What follows are 3 T cell receptor beta chains derived from one specimen sequenced in a study of Ad26.COV2.S vaccination and SARS-CoV-2 variants. The treatment denotes: some 19 received Ad26.COV2.S at low or high dose, single or two shots; roughly five received placebo; per-sample allocation not given. On day 63 after the first injection, vaccine and placebo recipients gave samples. Profiling relied on immunoSEQ multiplex PCR, and the TCRdb table lists in-frame clones only, not all of them. In the table there are about 350,000 clones, about 85% of which are singletons. The sequencing here drew on peripheral blood, taken in a trial of Ad26.COV2.S vaccine versus placebo. The origin of the receptors is a person aged 18 to 59 who received the Ad26.COV2.S COVID-19 vaccine or a placebo.

This clone came up a few times. This chain links TRBV29-1 with TRBJ1-5; 9 bases agree with TRBD1. The CDR3 sequence is 14 residues long. CDR1 and CDR2 (germline): SQVTM, ANQGSEA. Trimming cost V 5 bases and J 2 bases; bases outside gene matches: 4. Written as DNA, the CDR3 is TGCAGCGTTTATACAGGGGGCGGCAATCAGCCCCAGCATTTT. Its protein product is CSVYTGGGNQPQHF.

The CDR3 region has the DNA TGTGCCAGCAGCGTAGACTTCCGGCCGGGAGGGACAGGTAACACCGGGGAGCTGTTTTTT. Amino acids: CASSVDFRPGGTGNTGELFF. The rearrangement uses TRBV9 and TRBJ2-2; TRBD1 or TRBD2 may be the D gene (8 bases each). Germline CDR1 and CDR2: SGDLS and YYNGEE. Trimming shortened V by 0 bases and J by 2 bases, and 23 bases separated the two germline ends. The CDR3 spans 20 residues.

The chain has TRBV5-1 and TRBJ1-6, with 7 bases fitting TRBD1. Germline CDR1 and CDR2: SGHRS and YFSETQ. The CDR3 contains 15 residues. V was pared by 2 bases and J by 3 bases, with 2 bases of the junction left unmatched. CDR3 coding DNA: TGCGCCAGCAGCTTACGGACAGGCTATAATTCACCCCTCCACTTT. Protein product: CASSLRTGYNSPLHF.